This entry is about one T cell receptor (beta chain). The CDR3 has 15 residues. Germline V CDR1 and CDR2: SEHNR, FQNEAQ (reference sequence). V was pared by 2 bases and J by 1 base, with 10 bases between. This sample is drawn from a study of cytomegalovirus exposure and HLA in healthy donors. PCR involved 60 Vbeta and 13 Jbeta primers. The authors' processing: Unique TCR beta chains numbered 80 million to 95 million in a later analysis, with roughly 11 million shared. The assay was immunoSEQ multiplex PCR, and TCRdb's table has in-frame clones only and misses some. Clonal size and the V and J genes are those of that table, whereas D and trimming came from the DNA. The sample shows 75,000 to 100,000 clones, around 77% of them seen only once.

The sequencing input was PBMCs. This receptor was taken from a man aged 35 to 55 in good health and CMV-seronegative. V is TRBV7-9 and J is TRBJ2-3, with a weak D call TRBD2 (6 bases). CDR3 loop: CASSLFPSGTDTQYF. The CDR3 coding sequence is TGTGCCAGCAGCTTATTTCCTAGCGGCACAGATACGCAGTATTTT.